Below, one T cell receptor (beta chain) is given with its context. As yet, its antigen is unknown. Profiling relied on immunoSEQ multiplex PCR, and the TCRdb table lists in-frame clones only, not all of them. The sample holds more than 40,000 clones, around 90% seen once. This sample was taken from a study of T cell responses to AZD1222 COVID-19 vaccine. The study, taken as a whole, reports: The number of AZD1222 recipients seropositive at baseline was only five to seven. Donor demographics were predominantly white British with a female majority; clonal diversity may be underestimated.

This sample comprised peripheral blood, obtained 28 days after the second AZD1222 dose. This clonotype originated in an adult who received the AZD1222 COVID-19 vaccine.

DNA for the CDR3: TGCGCCAGCAGCCAAGATTTTTCACCCCTCCACTTT. This sequence encodes CASSQDFSPLHF. The chain uses TRBV4-3 and TRBJ1-6; D gene uncertain. Trimming cost V 0 bases and J 9 bases, with 3 bases left between them. Germline V gene lookup returns CDR1 LGHNA and CDR2 YSLEER. The CDR3 length is 12 residues.